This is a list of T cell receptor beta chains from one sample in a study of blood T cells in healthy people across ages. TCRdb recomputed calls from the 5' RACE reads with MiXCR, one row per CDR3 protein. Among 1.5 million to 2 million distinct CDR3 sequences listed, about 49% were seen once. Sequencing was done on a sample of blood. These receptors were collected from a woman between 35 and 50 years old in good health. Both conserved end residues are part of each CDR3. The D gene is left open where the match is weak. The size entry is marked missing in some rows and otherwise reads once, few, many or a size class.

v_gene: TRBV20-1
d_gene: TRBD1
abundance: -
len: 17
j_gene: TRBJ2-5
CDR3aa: CSARDYQGTGGGETQYF
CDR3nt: TGCAGTGCTAGAGATTATCAAGGGACAGGGGGGGGAGAGACCCAGTACTTC

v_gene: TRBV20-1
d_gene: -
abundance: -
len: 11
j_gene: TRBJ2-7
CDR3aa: CSAERDYEQYF
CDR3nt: TGCAGTGCGGAACGGGACTACGAGCAGTACTTC

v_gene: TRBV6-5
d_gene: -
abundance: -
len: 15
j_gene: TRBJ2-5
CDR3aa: CASRPQGFRQETQYF
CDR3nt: TGTGCCAGCAGACCGCAAGGGTTTAGGCAAGAGACCCAGTACTTC

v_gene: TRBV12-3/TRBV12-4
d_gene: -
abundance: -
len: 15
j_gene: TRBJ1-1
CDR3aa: CASSLRERANTEAFF
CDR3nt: TGTGCCAGCAGTTTACGAGAGAGAGCGAACACTGAAGCTTTCTTT

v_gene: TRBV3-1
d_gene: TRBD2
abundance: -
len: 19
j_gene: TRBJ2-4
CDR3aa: CASSQGVGGVVLAKNIQYF
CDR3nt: TGTGCCAGCAGCCAAGGTGTCGGGGGGGTCGTCTTAGCCAAAAACATTCAGTACTTC

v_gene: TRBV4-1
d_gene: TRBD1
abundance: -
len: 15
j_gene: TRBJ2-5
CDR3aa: CASSHVQGAGETQYF
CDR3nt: TGCGCCAGCAGCCACGTACAGGGGGCGGGGGAGACCCAGTACTTC

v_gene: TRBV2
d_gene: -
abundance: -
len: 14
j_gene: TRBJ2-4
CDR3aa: CASSATQGMNIQYF
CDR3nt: TGTGCCAGCAGTGCTACACAGGGTATGAACATTCAGTACTTC

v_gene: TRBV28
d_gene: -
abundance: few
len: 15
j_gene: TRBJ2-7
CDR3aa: CASSFSRTTSYEQYF
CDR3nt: TGTGCCAGCAGTTTCAGCAGGACCACCTCCTACGAGCAGTACTTC

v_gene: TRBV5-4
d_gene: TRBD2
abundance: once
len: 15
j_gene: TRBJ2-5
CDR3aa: CASRAGTSTVETQYF
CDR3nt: TGTGCCAGCAGGGCCGGGACTAGTACTGTCGAGACCCAGTACTTC

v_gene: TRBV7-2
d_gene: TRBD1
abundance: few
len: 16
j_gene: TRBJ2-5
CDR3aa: CASSLVGTGGWETQYF
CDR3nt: TGTGCCAGCAGCTTAGTCGGGACAGGGGGCTGGGAGACCCAGTACTTC

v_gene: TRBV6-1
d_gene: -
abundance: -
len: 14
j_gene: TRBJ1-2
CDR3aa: CASSEQDRGGRDTF
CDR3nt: TGTGCCAGCAGTGAGCAAGACCGCGGGGGAAGAGACACCTTC

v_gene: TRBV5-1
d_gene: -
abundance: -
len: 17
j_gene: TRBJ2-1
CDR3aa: CASSLVKSALRPNEQFF
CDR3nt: TGCGCCAGCAGCTTGGTCAAGTCGGCGCTCCGCCCCAATGAGCAGTTCTTC

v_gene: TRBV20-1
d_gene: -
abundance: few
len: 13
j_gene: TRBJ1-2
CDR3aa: CSARDRVSYGYTF
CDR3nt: TGCAGTGCTAGGGACCGGGTGAGCTATGGCTACACCTTC

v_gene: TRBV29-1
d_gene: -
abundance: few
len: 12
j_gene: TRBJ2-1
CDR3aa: CSVDGDFNEQFF
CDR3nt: TGCAGCGTTGATGGGGACTTCAATGAGCAGTTCTTC

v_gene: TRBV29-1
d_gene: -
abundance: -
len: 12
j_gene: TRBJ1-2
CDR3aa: CSVIGKGYGYTF
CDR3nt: TGCAGCGTAATAGGGAAAGGCTATGGCTACACCTTC

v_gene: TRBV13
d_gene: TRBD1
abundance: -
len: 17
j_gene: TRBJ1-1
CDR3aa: CASSLGWTGTMNTEAFF
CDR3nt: TGTGCCAGCAGCTTAGGTTGGACAGGGACCATGAACACTGAAGCTTTCTTT

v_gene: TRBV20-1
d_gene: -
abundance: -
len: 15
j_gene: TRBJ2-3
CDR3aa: CSASSEGGYTDTQYF
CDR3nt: TGCAGTGCTAGTTCGGAGGGCGGTTACACAGATACGCAGTATTTT

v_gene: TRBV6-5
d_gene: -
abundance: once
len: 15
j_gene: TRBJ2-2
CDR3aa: CASSYWAGETGELFF
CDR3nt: TGTGCCAGCAGTTACTGGGCAGGGGAAACCGGGGAGCTGTTTTTT

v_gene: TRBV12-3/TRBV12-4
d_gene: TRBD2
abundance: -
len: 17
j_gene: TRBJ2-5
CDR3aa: CASSLYSSGGPQETQYF
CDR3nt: TGTGCCAGCAGTTTATATTCTAGCGGGGGGCCGCAAGAGACCCAGTACTTC

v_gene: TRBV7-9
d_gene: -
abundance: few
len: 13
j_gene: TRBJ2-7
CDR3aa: CASSALGLYEQYF
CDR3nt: TGTGCCAGCAGTGCACTAGGGCTCTACGAGCAGTACTTC

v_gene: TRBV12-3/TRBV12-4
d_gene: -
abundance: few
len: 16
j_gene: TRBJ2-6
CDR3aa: CASSSPHISGANVLTF
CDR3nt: TGTGCCAGCAGTTCCCCACATATCTCTGGGGCCAACGTCCTGACTTTC

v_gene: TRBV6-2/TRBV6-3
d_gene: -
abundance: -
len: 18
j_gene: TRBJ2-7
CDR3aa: CASSFIITQRAPPDEQYF
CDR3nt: TGTGCCAGCAGTTTTATCATAACTCAGAGGGCTCCCCCAGACGAGCAGTACTTC

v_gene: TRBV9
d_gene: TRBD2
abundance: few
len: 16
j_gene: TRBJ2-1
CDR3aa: CASSVGWTSALMEQFF
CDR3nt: TGTGCCAGCAGCGTAGGGTGGACTAGCGCGTTAATGGAGCAGTTCTTC